Listed below are T cell receptor beta chains from one sample, sequenced in a study of naive and memory T cell subsets. TCRdb re-analysed the UMI-ligation and nested PCR reads in MiXCR, keeping a single row per CDR3 protein. This table has about 26,000 distinct CDR3 sequences, over 4% appearing once. Sequenced: blood. These receptors all come from an adult in good health. The CDR3 runs from the conserved cysteine through the conserved F or W. A D gene is named only where the DNA matches it firmly. Size values are once, few and many counts, or a class for expanded clones, and some rows have none.

V gene	clone size	J gene	D gene	CDR3 DNA	CDR3 protein
TRBV12-5	many	TRBJ2-1	-	TGTGCTAGTGGTTTGAATGACGGATACGAGCAGTTCTTC	CASGLNDGYEQFF
TRBV6-5	many	TRBJ1-3	-	TGTGCCAGCAGTTCCCAAAACACCATATATTTT	CASSSQNTIYF
TRBV6-5	many	TRBJ1-6	-	TGTGCCAGCATGAGAGGGGTTCAGAATTCACCCCTCCACTTT	CASMRGVQNSPLHF
TRBV11-2	many	TRBJ1-5	-	TGTGCCAGCAGCTTAGAGGGGGGCTCCAATCAGCCCCAGCATTTT	CASSLEGGSNQPQHF
TRBV2	many	TRBJ2-2	TRBD2	TGTGCCAGCAGTGAGGGACTAGGGGGCACCGGGGAGCTGTTTTTT	CASSEGLGGTGELFF
TRBV5-1	many	TRBJ2-5	-	TGCGCCAGCAGCTACGGGATATACCAAGAGACCCAGTACTTC	CASSYGIYQETQYF
TRBV7-9	many	TRBJ1-5	-	TGTGCCAGCAGCTTAGACGTTTCGGAAAGCAATCAGCCCCAGCATTTT	CASSLDVSESNQPQHF
TRBV5-4	-	TRBJ2-3	TRBD2	TGTGCCAGCAGCTTAGGACTAGCAACAGATACGCAGTATTTT	CASSLGLATDTQYF
TRBV6-6	-	TRBJ2-7	-	TGTGCCAGCAGTTACGGGGGGAGTTTTGAAGAGCAGTACTTC	CASSYGGSFEEQYF
TRBV20-1	many	TRBJ2-4	-	TGCAGTGCTCACCCGCGGAACATTCAGTACTTC	CSAHPRNIQYF
TRBV28	many	TRBJ1-5	-	TGTGCCAGCAGTCAATCACAGGGTGGCAGGGATCAGCCCCAGCATTTT	CASSQSQGGRDQPQHF
TRBV6-2/TRBV6-3	many	TRBJ1-5	-	TGTGCCAGCTCCTCCATGCGGGCAGGGAATCAGCCCCAGCATTTT	CASSSMRAGNQPQHF
TRBV6-2/TRBV6-3	few	TRBJ2-7	TRBD1	TGTGCCAGCAGACACAGGGGGCCCTACGAGCAGTACTTC	CASRHRGPYEQYF
TRBV7-2	many	TRBJ1-2	-	TGTGCCAGCAGCTTATCGACAGGCAACTATGGCTACACCTTC	CASSLSTGNYGYTF
TRBV6-6	many	TRBJ2-5	-	TGTGCCAGCAGTTACTACAGGGTCGAGACCCAGTACTTC	CASSYYRVETQYF
TRBV3-1	medium-sized	TRBJ1-5	TRBD1	TGTGCCAGCAGCCAAGACCCGACAGGGCCTGGCAATCAGCCCCAGCATTTT	CASSQDPTGPGNQPQHF
TRBV7-3	-	TRBJ2-6	-	TGTGCCAGCAGCTTAACGGGGCCTGGCTCTGGGGCCAACGTCCTGACTTTC	CASSLTGPGSGANVLTF
TRBV12-3/TRBV12-4	few	TRBJ2-7	-	TGTGCCAGCAGTATTACAGGGTTGAGCTACGAGCAGTACTTC	CASSITGLSYEQYF
TRBV6-5	many	TRBJ1-3	-	TGTGCCAGCAGTTACTCGACGGGCGTTGGAAACACCATATATTTT	CASSYSTGVGNTIYF
TRBV19	many	TRBJ2-5	TRBD1	TGTGCCAGTAGTATACAGGGGGAACAAGAGACCCAGTACTTC	CASSIQGEQETQYF
TRBV29-1	many	TRBJ2-7	-	TGCAGCGCCGTAGGACAGGGAGGGTACGAGCAGTACTTC	CSAVGQGGYEQYF
TRBV9	few	TRBJ1-5	-	TGTGCCAGCAGCGGACCAGGGATTTATCAGCCCCAGCATTTT	CASSGPGIYQPQHF
TRBV6-2/TRBV6-3	-	TRBJ2-7	-	TGTGCCAGCAGTTCACCCCAGACTAGCTCCTACGAGCAGTACTTC	CASSSPQTSSYEQYF
TRBV29-1	many	TRBJ1-2	-	TGCAGCGCCGGAAATTATGGCTACACCTTC	CSAGNYGYTF
TRBV19	-	TRBJ2-1	TRBD2	TGTGCCAGTAGTATGCGACTAGCGTCCGATGAGCAGTTCTTC	CASSMRLASDEQFF
TRBV7-9	few	TRBJ2-3	-	TGTGCCAGCAAGGGGCGGTGGGACACAGATACGCAGTATTTT	CASKGRWDTDTQYF
TRBV19	-	TRBJ2-1	-	TGTGCCAGTAGTATAGTCAATAGCGGTAACTACAATGAGCAGTTCTTC	CASSIVNSGNYNEQFF
TRBV9	many	TRBJ2-2	TRBD1	TGTGCCAGCAGCGGACAGGGGGCCCATATATCCGGGGAGCTGTTTTTT	CASSGQGAHISGELFF
TRBV7-2	many	TRBJ2-7	-	TGTGCCAGCAGCTTAGCGGAGGGGGCCCACGAGCAGTACTTC	CASSLAEGAHEQYF
TRBV9	many	TRBJ1-6	-	TGTGCCAGCAGCGTAGAGGACAGCCCAAACCAAAATTCACCCCTCCACTTT	CASSVEDSPNQNSPLHF
TRBV6-5	many	TRBJ2-5	-	TGTGCCAGCAGTTACTGGGGGGCTCAAGAGACCCAGTACTTC	CASSYWGAQETQYF
TRBV5-4	-	TRBJ2-2	-	TGTGCCAGCAGCTTGGGGGAGTCAAACACCGGGGAGCTGTTTTTT	CASSLGESNTGELFF
TRBV29-1	many	TRBJ1-5	-	TGCAGCGCCCGGGGGGGGAGCAATCAGCCCCAGCATTTT	CSARGGSNQPQHF
TRBV14	many	TRBJ2-7	TRBD1	TGTGCCAGCAGCCAAGGACAGGGATACGAGCAGTACTTC	CASSQGQGYEQYF
TRBV29-1	many	TRBJ1-1	-	TGCAGCGTTTACAGGCCCCTGGGGACTGAAGCTTTCTTT	CSVYRPLGTEAFF
TRBV29-1	many	TRBJ2-7	-	TGCAGCGTTGCTCCGGGACCGGGAGAGCAGTACTTC	CSVAPGPGEQYF
TRBV5-1	many	TRBJ2-7	-	TGCGCCAGCAGCTCGACCTACGAGCAGTACTTC	CASSSTYEQYF
TRBV27	many	TRBJ1-1	-	TGTGCCAGCAGCCTTCGGCCCTTGGTTGAAGCTTTCTTT	CASSLRPLVEAFF
TRBV25-1	many	TRBJ2-3	TRBD2	TGTGCCAGCAGTGCGGCTAGCGGATACACAGATACGCAGTATTTT	CASSAASGYTDTQYF
TRBV4-1	few	TRBJ2-7	-	TGCGCCAGCAGCCAAGATCTAGGGGGAAGCTCCTACGAGCAGTACTTC	CASSQDLGGSSYEQYF
TRBV29-1	many	TRBJ2-7	TRBD1	TGCAGCGTCAAACAGGGGCTTAGCGACGAGCAGTACTTC	CSVKQGLSDEQYF
TRBV7-9	few	TRBJ2-3	-	TGTGCCAGCAAGAGCTACAGGGATACAGATACGCAGTATTTT	CASKSYRDTDTQYF
TRBV7-2	many	TRBJ2-2	-	TGTGCCAGCACCGATTCAATCAGTACGGGAGTAATAACCGGGGAGCTGTTTTTT	CASTDSISTGVITGELFF
TRBV4-2	few	TRBJ2-7	TRBD2	TGTGCCAGCAGCCAAGCCTTAGCGGGGTCCTACGAGCAGTACTTC	CASSQALAGSYEQYF
TRBV7-2	many	TRBJ1-2	-	TGTGCCAGCAGCTTAGCACAGGGCGTGGCGGGCTATGGCTACACCTTC	CASSLAQGVAGYGYTF
TRBV7-3	-	TRBJ2-5	-	TGTGCCAGCAGCCCCCAGGGGCGAGAGACCCAGTACTTC	CASSPQGRETQYF
TRBV7-2	many	TRBJ2-7	TRBD2	TGTGCCAGCAGCAGTGGACTAGCGCGGTACGAGCAGTACTTC	CASSSGLARYEQYF
TRBV4-3	many	TRBJ2-2	-	TGCGCCAGCAGCCAAGAAGGGGCTGGGATATTCGGGGAGCTGTTTTTT	CASSQEGAGIFGELFF
TRBV9	-	TRBJ2-7	-	TGTGCCAGCAGCGCTTCCTGGGGGGCCTCCTACGAGCAGTACTTC	CASSASWGASYEQYF
TRBV12-3/TRBV12-4	many	TRBJ2-4	TRBD1	TGTGCCAGCAGTTCAGGACAGGGAAAACCCAAAAACATTCAGTACTTC	CASSSGQGKPKNIQYF
TRBV4-1	few	TRBJ2-7	TRBD2	TGCGCCAGCAGCCAATCACTAGCGGGAGAGCAGTACTTC	CASSQSLAGEQYF
TRBV27	many	TRBJ2-5	-	TGTGCCAGCCGGGGCTCGGGAGAGACCCAGTACTTC	CASRGSGETQYF
TRBV29-1	few	TRBJ2-7	-	TGCAGCGTTGAAGGGGAGGGGGCTTCCTACGAGCAGTACTTC	CSVEGEGASYEQYF
TRBV12-5	-	TRBJ2-1	-	TGTGCTAGTGGTTTGGGCAAAACGGGATATAGGGATGAGCAGTTCTTC	CASGLGKTGYRDEQFF